The entry that follows covers one T cell receptor beta chain sequence. Antigen specificity is unknown. Each sample had eight separate cDNA synthesis reactions. Amplification used two nested PCRs: approximately 16 cycles, then about 10 cycles, on TCRalpha/TCRbeta cDNA. One entry per CDR3 protein, without DNA, is what TCRdb gives after re-calling the 5' RACE reads. The sample includes 400,000 to 500,000 distinct CDR3 sequences. The CDR3 is 12 amino acids. The data stem from a study of monozygotic twins with inflammatory bowel disease. Findings and caveats of the study: IBD patients exhibited fewer clonotypes shared with other individuals than healthy twins, particularly with disease activity.

This receptor was obtained from a human donor with ulcerative colitis or Crohn's disease, or a healthy co-twin of an affected twin (not recorded which). The specimen was blood. The chain joins TRBV12-3 or TRBV12-4 to TRBJ1-3. CDR3 sequence reads: CASSPRGNTIYF.